The 18 T cell receptor beta chains given below trace back to one sample, sequenced in a study of T cell clones after liver transplantation. The repertoire was sequenced with immunoSEQ multiplex PCR; TCRdb's copy has only in-frame clones and lacks some. The table includes approximately 26,000 clones, approximately 71% detected once. Sequenced here: CD4+ T cells from blood, sampled before liver transplant. These TCRs come from a human donor who received a liver transplant.

V is TRBV29-1 and J is TRBJ2-3, with 8 bases lining up with TRBD1. V lost 3 bases, J lost 4 bases, and 6 bases stayed unmatched. CDR3 size: 14 residues. CDR1 and CDR2 from the germline V gene are SQVTM and ANQGSEA. The CDR3 is CSVDGAGGADTQYF. The CDR3 DNA reads as TGCAGCGTTGATGGGGCAGGGGGCGCAGATACGCAGTATTTT.

The chain uses TRBV9 and TRBJ1-4, with D uncertain. The CDR3 length is 14 residues. V lost 2 bases and J lost 4, with 9 bases in between. Germline values: CDR1 SGDLS, CDR2 YYNGEE. Here the CDR3 reads CASSVGTDNEKLFF. The CDR3 nucleotides are TGTGCCAGCAGCGTTGGAACAGATAATGAAAAACTGTTTTTT.

The genes are TRBV6-5 and TRBJ1-5; no reliable D call. CDR3 length: 16 residues. CDR1 is MNHEY, CDR2 SVGAGI, per germline. V was clipped by 0 bases and J by 2 bases, with 11 bases between them. The CDR3: CASSYSIGVGNQPQHF. Written as DNA, the CDR3 is TGTGCCAGCAGTTACTCAATAGGAGTCGGCAATCAGCCCCAGCATTTT.

This clone was observed a handful of times. The V call is TRBV4-1, the J call TRBJ1-2; no clear D. This CDR3 comprises 14 residues. Germline V gives CDR1 MGHRA, CDR2 YSYEKL. V was cut by 5 bases and J by 3 bases, with 13 bases left in between. CDR3 loop: CASSGLSKDYGYTF. CDR3 bases: TGCGCCAGCAGCGGCCTATCGAAAGACTATGGCTACACCTTC.

The chain links TRBV5-4 to TRBJ2-7, with TRBD2 matching 10 bases. Germline CDR1 SGHNT, CDR2 YYREEE (reference sequence). CDR3 size: 16 residues. The ends lost 0 bases at V and 5 bases at J; junction bases unmatched: 8. The DNA for the CDR3 is TGTGCCAGCAGCTTGGCCTTTAGCGGGGGGTTAAACGAGCAGTACTTC. Translation gives CASSLAFSGGLNEQYF.

V is TRBV7-6 and J is TRBJ2-2; possibly TRBD1 for D (6 bases). V dropped 1 base and J dropped 3 bases, with 12 bases sitting between them. Germline CDR1 SGHVS, CDR2 FNYEAQ. This CDR3 spans 16 amino acids. The CDR3 DNA is TGTGCCAGCAGCTTAGTGAGGCAGGGGTACACCGGGGAGCTGTTTTTT. Translated, it gives CASSLVRQGYTGELFF.

In this sample, this clone turned up a few times. Other nucleotide sequences in the sample specify the same CDR3. The rearrangement uses TRBV18 and TRBJ1-3; TRBD1 is a possible D gene (5 bases). Germline CDR1 KGHSH, CDR2 LQKENI. V shed 3 bases and J shed 0 bases, with 6 bases lying between them. The length of the CDR3 is 14 residues. The CDR3 reads CASSPQGSGNTIYF. Here the CDR3 DNA reads TGTGCCAGCTCACCGCAGGGCTCTGGAAACACCATATATTTT.

The chain employs TRBV6-1 and TRBJ2-3; D gene unclear. CDR3 size: 13 residues. Trimming took off 5 bases at V and 5 bases at J, with 11 bases between the two ends. Germline-derived CDR1 and CDR2 are MNHNS and SASEGT. The CDR3 reads CASSRQLLDTQYF. CDR3 bases: TGTGCCAGCAGTCGGCAACTGCTAGATACGCAGTATTTT.

The rearrangement uses TRBV7-2 and TRBJ2-2; TRBD1 matches 7 bases. The CDR3 consists of 15 residues. In germline, CDR1 is SGHTA, CDR2 FQGNSA. V was clipped by 1 base and J by 7 bases; unmatched bases: 6. The CDR3 region has the DNA TGTGCCAGCAGCTTAGAAGGGGGCGCGATCGGGGAGCTGTTTTTT. Translated: CASSLEGGAIGELFF.

CDR3 nucleotides: TGTGCCAGCAGCTTAGTGGGGCAGGGTAAGACTGAAGCTTTCTTT. It translates to CASSLVGQGKTEAFF. V is TRBV7-2 and J is TRBJ1-1; D perhaps matches TRBD1 (5 bases). The V end lost 1 base, the J end lost 5 bases, and 14 bases lay between the germline ends. CDR3 size: 15 residues. CDR1 is SGHTA and CDR2 is FQGNSA in the germline V gene.

The chain links TRBV5-4 to TRBJ2-3; 7 bases line up with TRBD1. CDR1 and CDR2 (germline): SGHNT, YYREEE (reference sequence). The CDR3 length is 17 residues. V shed 4 bases and J 2 bases; nucleotides not matched to a gene: 13. The CDR3, as DNA: TGTGCCAGCAGCCCGGGACAGAGTCACCACTCCACAGATACGCAGTATTTT. Translated, it gives CASSPGQSHHSTDTQYF.

CDR3 nucleotide sequence: TGTGCCAGCAGTTCGACTAGCACCGGGGAGCTGTTTTTT. It translates to CASSSTSTGELFF. The V gene is TRBV7-2, the J gene TRBJ2-2, with D maybe TRBD2 (6 bases). The length of the CDR3 is 13 residues. Between the trimmed V and J ends, which lost 6 bases and 4 bases, there was a span of 9 bases. Germline-derived CDR1 and CDR2 are SGHTA and FQGNSA.

V usage is TRBV15 and J usage is TRBJ1-4; TRBD1 aligns across 10 bases. After removal of 1 base from V and 3 bases from J, the junction contained 2 bases not matched to a gene. The CDR3 spans 16 residues. Germline CDR1 reads LNHNV; CDR2 reads YYDKDF (reference sequence). CDR3: CATSRGGTGANEKLFF. The CDR3 region has the DNA TGTGCCACCAGCAGAGGGGGGACAGGGGCTAATGAAAAACTGTTTTTT.

The rearrangement uses TRBV6-5 and TRBJ2-7, with a tentative D call TRBD2 (6 bases). V was shortened by 2 bases and J by 2 bases, with 13 bases between the two germline ends. CDR1 is MNHEY and CDR2 is SVGAGI in the germline V gene. The CDR3 runs 15 residues. CDR3 DNA sequence: TGTGCCAGCAGTTACGGCGGGGCCGGTGCCTACGAGCAGTACTTC. As protein: CASSYGGAGAYEQYF.

The chain employs TRBV11-2 and TRBJ2-6; D is possibly TRBD1 (6 bases). With 5 bases removed from V and 0 bases from J, the gap between germline ends came to 14 bases. CDR3 length equals 17 residues. The germline V gene has CDR1 SGHAT and CDR2 FQNNGV. This chain's CDR3 is CASSPGTPNSGANVLTF. As DNA, the CDR3 is TGTGCCAGCAGCCCCGGGACACCAAACTCTGGGGCCAACGTCCTGACTTTC.

The rearrangement joins TRBV11-2 to TRBJ1-3; D gene uncertain. Germline CDR1 is SGHAT and CDR2 is FQNNGV. The V and J ends lost 1 base and 0 bases respectively, with 16 bases between them. The CDR3 totals 18 residues. The CDR3 protein is CASSLVFGRLASGNTIYF. In DNA form, the CDR3 reads TGTGCCAGCAGCTTAGTTTTTGGCCGCCTTGCCTCTGGAAACACCATATATTTT.

To note about this clone: Other nucleotide sequences in the sample specify the same CDR3. CDR3 loop: CASSFGQGREKLFF. CDR3 DNA: TGTGCCAGCAGTTTTGGTCAGGGACGTGAAAAACTGTTTTTT. The chain is built from TRBV28 and TRBJ1-4; possible D gene TRBD1, 5 bases. CDR3 size: 14 residues. Trimming took 3 bases from V and 7 from J, leaving 12 bases between them. Per germline, CDR1 MDHEN and CDR2 SYDVKM.

The chain employs TRBV7-8 and TRBJ1-4; 7 bases are shared with TRBD1. The length of the CDR3 is 15 residues. V was pared by 5 bases and J by 5 bases, with 8 bases of the junction left unmatched. From germline, CDR1 is SGHVS and CDR2 FQNEAQ. In DNA, the CDR3 is TGTGCCAGCAGCGACACAGGGGTAGGGAATGAAAAACTGTTTTTT. This sequence encodes CASSDTGVGNEKLFF.